This T cell receptor (beta chain) was observed in a study of blood T cell repertoires in COVID-19. Study at large: The United States, Italy and Spain provided the acute and convalescent COVID-19 samples. The analysed material was cDNA or gDNA that came from T cells, B-cell-depleted T cells, or PBMCs.

Germline CDR1 and CDR2: SEHNR and FQNEAQ (reference sequence). V gave up 5 bases and J gave up 1 base; unmatched junction bases: 7. The CDR3 has 15 residues. Original processing notes: Researchers report that nucleated cell counts were estimated from reference gene primer amplification. The data were produced by immunoSEQ multiplex PCR, yet TCRdb's version contains in-frame clones alone and is incomplete. Clone size and the V and J calls come from that table; the DNA yielded D and trimming. This table holds approximately 54,000 clones, roughly 79% found once. The sample comprised peripheral blood. This clonotype was sampled from an older woman with acute or convalescent COVID-19. The chain carries TRBV7-9 and TRBJ1-1; 7 bases align to TRBD1. In DNA, the CDR3 is TGTGCCAGCAGCATTGCACAGGGGAAGAACACTGAAGCTTTCTTT. It encodes CASSIAQGKNTEAFF.